Shown below are 28 T cell receptor beta chains from a single sample sequenced in a study of blood T cells in healthy people across ages. A second PCR, run for about 6 to 12 cycles, used a sample-barcoded 5' primer plus a J-beta primer mix. TCRdb re-called the 5' RACE reads through MiXCR, storing one row per CDR3 protein. The sample has roughly 730,000 distinct CDR3 sequences, about 61% seen once; the top ten hold about 26%. The sample was blood. The receptors originated from a middle-aged man in good health.

The chain links TRBV20-1 to TRBJ2-1, with 8 bases identical to TRBD2. J was trimmed by 2 bases and V by 6 bases; bases with no gene match: 6. The CDR3 is 14 residues long. Germline CDR1 reads DFQATT; CDR2 reads SNEGSKA (reference sequence). The CDR3 sequence: CSALGLGPYNEQFF. CDR3 bases: TGCAGTGCCCTGGGACTAGGACCCTACAATGAGCAGTTCTTC.

The rearrangement links TRBV4-1 to TRBJ1-2, with D perhaps matching TRBD1 (6 bases). The germline V gene has CDR1 MGHRA and CDR2 YSYEKL. The CDR3 extends over 15 amino acids. Between the trimmed V and J ends, which lost 0 bases and 5 bases, there was a span of 13 bases. Here the CDR3 reads CASSQEIGQHYGYTF. As DNA, the CDR3 is TGCGCCAGCAGCCAAGAAATCGGACAGCATTATGGCTACACCTTC.

The rearrangement links TRBV4-1 to TRBJ2-1; 9 bases match TRBD2. V lost 0 bases, J lost 4 bases, and 10 bases stayed unmatched. Germline V gene sequence: CDR1 MGHRA, CDR2 YSYEKL. The CDR3 runs to 18 residues. CDR3 amino acids: CASSQDLRRAGGYNEQFF. The CDR3 DNA reads TGCGCCAGCAGCCAAGATCTTAGGAGAGCGGGAGGTTACAATGAGCAGTTCTTC.

This clonotype occurred a few times. The J gene is TRBJ2-3, the V gene TRBV2; 9 bases are shared with TRBD2. Germline V lookup: CDR1 SNHLY, CDR2 FYNNEI. The ends lost 4 bases at V and 6 bases at J; junction bases unmatched: 11. This CDR3 has 16 amino acids. This CDR3 is CASSGSGGLAGDTQYF. In nucleotides, the CDR3 is TGTGCCAGCAGTGGCAGTGGGGGGCTAGCGGGGGATACGCAGTATTTT.

The rearrangement links TRBV11-3 to TRBJ2-3; the D gene is possibly TRBD2 (5 bases). Germline-derived CDR1 and CDR2 are SGHNT and YENEEA. V gave up 6 bases and J gave up 4 bases, with 14 bases separating them. This CDR3 has 14 amino acids. CDR3 coding DNA: TGTGCCAGCAGACTAGTGGCTTTTGCAGATACGCAGTATTTT. As protein: CASRLVAFADTQYF.

V and J are TRBV7-9 and TRBJ2-7; no definite D call. The J call may be faulty, since TRBJ2-5 better matches the DNA end. This CDR3 has 11 amino acids. Germline V gene lookup returns CDR1 SEHNR and CDR2 FQNEAQ (reference sequence). CDR3 nucleotides: TGTGCCAGCCGGCTCACGGAGACCCAGTACTTC. This sequence encodes CASRLTETQYF.

This clonotype was counted only a few times. V is TRBV12-3 or TRBV12-4 and J is TRBJ1-1; weak D call: TRBD1 (5 bases). The CDR3 is 14 residues long. The germline V and J ends were trimmed by 7 bases and 5 bases, with 17 bases remaining between them. The CDR3 sequence is CASIRRPGGTEAFF. CDR3 sequence (DNA): TGTGCCAGCATCAGGAGACCTGGGGGAACTGAAGCTTTCTTT.

This clonotype came up once. The chain is built from TRBV18 and TRBJ2-3; D may match TRBD1 or TRBD2 (5 bases each). Germline V lookup: CDR1 KGHSH, CDR2 LQKENI. V lost 10 bases, J lost 3 bases, and 20 bases lay in between. The CDR3 covers 15 residues. This chain's CDR3 is CATTVQPGTTDTQYF. The CDR3 DNA follows: TGTGCCACCACCGTACAGCCCGGGACGACAGATACGCAGTATTTT. The variable domain in full, completed from reference TRBV18 and TRBJ2-3, reads NAGVMQNPRHLVRRRGQEARLRCSPMKGHSHVYWYRQLPEEGLKFMVYLQKENIIDESGMPKERFSAEFPKEGPSILRIQQVVRGDSAAYFCATTVQPGTTDTQYFGPGTRLTVL.

The sample holds a few counts of this clonotype. Here the CDR3 reads CASSLDSPGPRYDSYEQYF. The CDR3, as DNA: TGTGCCAGTTCCCTCGATTCGCCGGGACCGCGTTATGACTCCTACGAGCAGTACTTC. The chain combines TRBV27 with TRBJ2-7, with D perhaps given as TRBD1 or TRBD2 (5 bases each). The CDR3 is 19 amino acids. Germline V lookup: CDR1 MNHEY, CDR2 SMNVEV (reference sequence). The germline V and J ends were trimmed by 9 bases and 0 bases, with 30 bases remaining between them.

The chain has TRBV7-6 and TRBJ2-5, with D unresolved. The V and J ends lost 1 base and 4 bases respectively, with 16 bases between them. Per germline, CDR1 SGHVS and CDR2 FNYEAQ. The CDR3 sequence is 16 residues long. CDR3 in DNA: TGTGCCAGCAGCTTAGGAGTCCACTCCAGCCGAGAGACCCAGTACTTC. It encodes CASSLGVHSSRETQYF.

The chain has TRBV24-1 and TRBJ2-5; D remains ambiguous. The CDR3 extends over 14 amino acids. Trimming left V 2 bases short and J 5 bases short, with 11 bases between. CDR1 KGHDR and CDR2 SFDVKD come from the germline V gene. The CDR3 DNA follows: TGTGCCACCAGTGATTCCCGGACCGGGGAGACCCAGTACTTC. Its protein product is CATSDSRTGETQYF.

This clonotype was seen only once. The chain couples TRBV4-2 to TRBJ1-5; D is undetermined. Trimming pared 3 bases from V and 7 bases from J, leaving 16 bases between. This CDR3 contains 15 residues. Per the germline V gene, CDR1 is LGHNA and CDR2 is YNFKEQ. Here the CDR3 reads CASSHSASQQQPQHF. The DNA for the CDR3 is TGTGCCAGCAGCCATTCGGCGAGCCAACAACAGCCCCAGCATTTT.

This chain connects TRBV4-2 to TRBJ2-7, with 7 bases aligning to TRBD2. Per germline, CDR1 LGHNA and CDR2 YNFKEQ. V lost 2 bases and J lost 5; bases outside the gene matches: 9. CDR3 length: 15 amino acids. The CDR3 nucleotides are TGTGCCAGCAGCCAATCGGGCGGGAGTTTCCACGAGCAGTACTTC. This translates into CASSQSGGSFHEQYF.

The chain is built from TRBV5-4 and TRBJ1-2; D is perhaps TRBD1 (5 bases). Germline V gene sequence: CDR1 SGHNT, CDR2 YYREEE (reference sequence). The CDR3 is made up of 15 amino acids. V was shortened by 1 base and J by 4 bases, with 14 bases between the two germline ends. CDR3 sequence reads: CASSLPPDTLYGYTF. The CDR3, as DNA: TGTGCCAGCAGCTTGCCCCCGGACACGCTCTATGGCTACACCTTC.

The chain carries TRBV7-9 and TRBJ1-2; no clear D gene. V was cut by 5 bases and J by 10 bases, with 20 bases left in between. This CDR3 has 14 residues. Germline V gene data show CDR1 as SEHNR and CDR2 as FQNEAQ (reference sequence). The CDR3 loop reads CASSPSNPEDDYTF. CDR3 DNA sequence: TGTGCCAGCAGCCCCAGCAATCCCGAAGATGACTACACCTTC.

V is TRBV6-5 and J is TRBJ1-2; D not resolved. Germline assignment: CDR1 MNHEY and CDR2 SVGAGI. Trimming left V 4 bases short and J 0 bases short, with 12 bases between. The CDR3 is 15 residues long. CDR3 DNA: TGTGCCAGCAGTTTGAGGGAGACGACTAACTATGGCTACACCTTC. Translated: CASSLRETTNYGYTF.

The rearrangement joins TRBV10-3 to TRBJ2-6, with 9 bases fitting TRBD2. V was pared by 8 bases and J by 2 bases, with 7 bases of the junction left unmatched. The CDR3 totals 16 residues. Germline CDR1 is ENHRY and CDR2 is SYGVKD. The CDR3 spells CAIPGLARAGANVLTF. CDR3 DNA sequence: TGTGCCATCCCCGGACTAGCGAGAGCTGGGGCCAACGTCCTGACTTTC.

A word on this clonotype: The junction departs from germline at one end; a sequencing error may be responsible. The gene calls are TRBV6-6 and TRBJ2-1; TRBD2 agrees at 9 bases. This CDR3 comprises 14 residues. Germline CDR1 reads MNHNY; CDR2 reads SVGAGI (reference sequence). CDR3 nucleotide sequence: TGTGCTAGCAGAGCGGGAGGAGGTTACAATGAGCAGTTCTTC. This gives the protein CASRAGGGYNEQFF.

The chain carries TRBV4-3 and TRBJ2-3; D is tentatively TRBD1 or TRBD2 (6 bases each). V lost 0 bases, J lost 0 bases, and 13 bases lay in between. Looked up from germline, CDR1 is LGHNA and CDR2 is YSLEER. CDR3 length equals 17 residues. CDR3 in DNA: TGCGCCAGCAGCCAAGAGGGCCGGGGGCATAGCACAGATACGCAGTATTTT. Residues: CASSQEGRGHSTDTQYF.

This clonotype was seen a handful of times. The gene calls are TRBV20-1 and TRBJ2-3, with TRBD1 matching over 7 bases. Per germline, CDR1 DFQATT and CDR2 SNEGSKA (reference sequence). The CDR3 is made up of 13 amino acids. The junction had 7 bases not matched to a gene; V was cut back by 5 bases and J by 5 bases. In nucleotides, the CDR3 is TGCAGTGCTCAACAGGGGATTGGAGATACGCAGTATTTT. This sequence encodes CSAQQGIGDTQYF.

The chain uses TRBV20-1 and TRBJ2-1; maybe TRBD2 (6 bases). V lost 5 bases to trimming and J lost 1 base, with 6 bases between them. Germline CDR1 and CDR2: DFQATT and SNEGSKA (reference sequence). The CDR3 has 12 residues. Here the CDR3 reads CSAGGSYNEQFF. The CDR3 nucleotides read TGCAGTGCTGGGGGGTCCTACAATGAGCAGTTCTTC.

The chain is built from TRBV30 and TRBJ2-2; D call uncertain. Per germline, CDR1 GTSNPN and CDR2 SVGIG (reference sequence). The CDR3 spans 12 residues. Trimming pared 4 bases from V and 3 bases from J, leaving 6 bases between. This CDR3 reads CAWMKDTGELFF. The CDR3, as DNA: TGTGCCTGGATGAAGGACACCGGGGAGCTGTTTTTT. The whole variable domain, filled in from reference TRBV30 and TRBJ2-2, reads SQTIHQWPATLVQPVGSPLSLECTVEGTSNPNLYWYRQAAGRGLQLLFYSVGIGQISSEVPQNLSASRPQDRQFILSSKKLLLSDSGFYLCAWMKDTGELFFGEGSRLTVL.

This clonotype was counted only a few times. V is TRBV7-2 and J is TRBJ2-7, with D unclear. Per germline, CDR1 SGHTA and CDR2 FQGNSA. This CDR3 spans 15 amino acids. Deletions cut 4 bases from V and 0 bases from J, with 13 bases between. DNA of the CDR3: TGTGCCAGCAGCTCCAGACACCCTTCCTCCTACGAGCAGTACTTC. Translating gives CASSSRHPSSYEQYF.

V gene TRBV28 combines with J gene TRBJ1-6; D unresolved. Germline V gene lookup returns CDR1 MDHEN and CDR2 SYDVKM. V was pared by 10 bases and J by 6 bases, with 10 bases between. The length of the CDR3 is 12 residues. The CDR3 bases are TGTGCCACGAGACCCCCTAATTCACCCCTCCACTTT. It codes for CATRPPNSPLHF.

This clonotype was detected a few times. The chain carries TRBV5-1 and TRBJ2-1, with 14 bases fitting TRBD2. This CDR3 has 15 amino acids. Germline V gene lookup returns CDR1 SGHRS and CDR2 YFSETQ. After removal of 5 bases from V and 8 bases from J, the junction contained 6 bases not matched to a gene. In DNA form, the CDR3 reads TGCGCCAGCAGACTCGGACTAGCGGGAGGCGATGAGCAGTTCTTC. It translates to CASRLGLAGGDEQFF.

V usage is TRBV7-3 and J usage is TRBJ2-3; 9 positions match TRBD2. This CDR3 has 15 amino acids. From germline, CDR1 is SGHTA and CDR2 FQGTGA. The V and J ends lost 5 bases and 3 bases, in that order; junction bases with no gene match: 6. CDR3 DNA sequence: TGTGCCAGCAGCGATAGCGGGGGCCCGACAGATACGCAGTATTTT. It translates to CASSDSGGPTDTQYF.

The chain links TRBV20-1 to TRBJ1-5; maybe TRBD1 (6 bases). Trimming pared 5 bases from V and 6 bases from J, leaving 20 bases between. CDR1 DFQATT and CDR2 SNEGSKA come from the germline V gene (reference sequence). The CDR3 is 15 residues long. The CDR3 bases are TGCAGTGCTCCCACCGGGACATCGGGGAGTCAGCCCCAGCATTTT. This codes for CSAPTGTSGSQPQHF.

This clonotype was recorded a few times. V usage is TRBV7-6 and J usage is TRBJ2-7; TRBD2 is a possible D gene (5 bases). The CDR3 loop spans 13 amino acids. CDR1 and CDR2 (germline): SGHVS, FNYEAQ. V gave up 5 bases and J gave up 2 bases, with 10 bases separating them. The CDR3, as DNA: TGTGCCAGCAGCCGGGAACCAGCCTACGAGCAGTACTTC. This gives the protein CASSREPAYEQYF.